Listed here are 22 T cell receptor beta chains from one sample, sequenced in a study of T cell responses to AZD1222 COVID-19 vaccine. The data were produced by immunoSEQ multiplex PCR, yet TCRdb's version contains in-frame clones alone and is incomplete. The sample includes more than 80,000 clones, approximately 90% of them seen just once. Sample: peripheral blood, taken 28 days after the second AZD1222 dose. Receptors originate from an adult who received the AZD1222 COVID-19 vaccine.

The DNA of the CDR3 is TGTGCCAGCAGCCTCACGAATCAGCCCCAGCATTTT. The encoded protein is CASSLTNQPQHF. The rearrangement links TRBV14 to TRBJ1-5; no clear D gene. This CDR3 region has 12 residues. V lost 4 bases and J 4 bases, leaving 5 bases between the germline ends. Germline CDR1 SGHDN, CDR2 FVKESK. The whole variable domain, filled in from reference TRBV14 and TRBJ1-5, reads EAGVTQFPSHSVIEKGQTVTLRCDPISGHDNLYWYRRVMGKEIKFLLHFVKESKQDESGMPNNRFLAERTGGTYSTLKVQPAELEDSGVYFCASSLTNQPQHFGDGTRLSIL.

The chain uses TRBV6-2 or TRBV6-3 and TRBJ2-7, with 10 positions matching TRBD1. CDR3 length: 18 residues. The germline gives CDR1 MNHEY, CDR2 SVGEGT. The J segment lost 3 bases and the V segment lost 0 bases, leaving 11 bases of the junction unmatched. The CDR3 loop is CASSYSPNDRGLVYEQYF. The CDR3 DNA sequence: TGTGCCAGCAGTTACTCCCCCAATGACAGGGGGCTAGTCTACGAGCAGTACTTC.

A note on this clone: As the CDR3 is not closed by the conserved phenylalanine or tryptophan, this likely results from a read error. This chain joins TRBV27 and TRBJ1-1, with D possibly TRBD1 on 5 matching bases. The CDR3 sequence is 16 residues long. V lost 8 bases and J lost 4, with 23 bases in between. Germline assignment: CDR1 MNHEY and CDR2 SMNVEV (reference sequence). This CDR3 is CASARGPQSFGTEAFV. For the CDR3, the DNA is TGTGCCAGCGCGCGGGGCCCCCAGTCCTTTGGCACTGAAGCTTTCGTT.

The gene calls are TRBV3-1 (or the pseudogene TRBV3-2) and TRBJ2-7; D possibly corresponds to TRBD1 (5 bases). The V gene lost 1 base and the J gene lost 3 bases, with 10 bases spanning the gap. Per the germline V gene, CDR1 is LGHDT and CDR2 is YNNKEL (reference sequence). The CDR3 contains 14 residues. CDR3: CASSQVGQGYEQYF. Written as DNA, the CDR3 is TGTGCCAGCAGCCAAGTAGGCCAGGGCTACGAGCAGTACTTC.

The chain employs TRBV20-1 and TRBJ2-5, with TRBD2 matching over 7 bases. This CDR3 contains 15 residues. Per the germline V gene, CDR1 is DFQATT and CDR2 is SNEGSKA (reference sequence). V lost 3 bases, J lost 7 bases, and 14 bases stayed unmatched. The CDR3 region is CSASSVGGWTWTQYF. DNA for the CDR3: TGCAGTGCTAGTAGTGTGGGGGGGTGGACGTGGACCCAGTACTTC.

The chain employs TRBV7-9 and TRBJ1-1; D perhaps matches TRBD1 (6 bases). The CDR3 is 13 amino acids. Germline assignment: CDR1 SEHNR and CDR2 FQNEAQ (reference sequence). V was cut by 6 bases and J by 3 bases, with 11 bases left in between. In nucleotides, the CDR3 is TGTGCCAGCAGACAGGGTGCGGACACTGAAGCTTTCTTT. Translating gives CASRQGADTEAFF.

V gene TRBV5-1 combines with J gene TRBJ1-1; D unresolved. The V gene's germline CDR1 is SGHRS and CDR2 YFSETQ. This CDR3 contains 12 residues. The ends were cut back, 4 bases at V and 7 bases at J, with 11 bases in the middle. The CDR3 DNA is TGCGCCAGCAGCCACACTGGTTATGAAGCTTTCTTT. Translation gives CASSHTGYEAFF.

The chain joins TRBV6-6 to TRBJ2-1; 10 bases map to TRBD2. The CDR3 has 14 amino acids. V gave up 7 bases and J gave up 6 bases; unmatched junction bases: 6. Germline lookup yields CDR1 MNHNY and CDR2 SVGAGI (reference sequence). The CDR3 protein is CASNGLAGANEQFF. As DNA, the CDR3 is TGTGCCAGCAACGGGCTAGCGGGAGCCAATGAGCAGTTCTTC.

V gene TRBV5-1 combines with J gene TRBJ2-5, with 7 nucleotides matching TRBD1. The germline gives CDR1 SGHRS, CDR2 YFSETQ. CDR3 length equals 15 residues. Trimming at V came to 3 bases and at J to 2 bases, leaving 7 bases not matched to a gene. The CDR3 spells CASSSGQSLQETQYF. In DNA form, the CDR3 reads TGCGCCAGCAGCTCGGGACAGAGCCTACAAGAGACCCAGTACTTC.

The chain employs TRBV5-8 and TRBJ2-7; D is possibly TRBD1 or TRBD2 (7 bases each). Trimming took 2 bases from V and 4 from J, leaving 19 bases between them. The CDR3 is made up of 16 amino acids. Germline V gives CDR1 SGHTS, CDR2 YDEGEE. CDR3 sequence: CASSFQLPGGDYEQYF. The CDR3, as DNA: TGTGCCAGCAGCTTCCAGCTGCCAGGGGGGGATTACGAGCAGTACTTC.

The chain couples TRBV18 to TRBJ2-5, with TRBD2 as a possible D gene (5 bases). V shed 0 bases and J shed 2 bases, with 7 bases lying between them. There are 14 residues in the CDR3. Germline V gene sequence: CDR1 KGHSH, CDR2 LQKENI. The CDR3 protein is CASSPPGLQETQYF. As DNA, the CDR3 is TGTGCCAGCTCACCACCAGGACTTCAAGAGACCCAGTACTTC.

The CDR3 region is CASTRGGPNNQPQHF. CDR3 DNA: TGTGCCAGTACCCGAGGAGGTCCGAACAATCAGCCCCAGCATTTT. The chain combines TRBV19 with TRBJ1-5; D not resolved. Trimming removed 7 bases from V and 3 bases from J, with 16 bases in between. The CDR3 runs to 15 residues. Germline loops: CDR1 LNHDA, CDR2 SQIVND (reference sequence).

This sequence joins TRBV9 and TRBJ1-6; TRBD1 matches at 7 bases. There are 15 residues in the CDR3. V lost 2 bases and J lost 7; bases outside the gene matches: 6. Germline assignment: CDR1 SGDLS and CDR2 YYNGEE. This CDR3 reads CASSVEGQLNSPLHF. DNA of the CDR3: TGTGCCAGCAGCGTCGAGGGACAGTTAAATTCACCCCTCCACTTT.

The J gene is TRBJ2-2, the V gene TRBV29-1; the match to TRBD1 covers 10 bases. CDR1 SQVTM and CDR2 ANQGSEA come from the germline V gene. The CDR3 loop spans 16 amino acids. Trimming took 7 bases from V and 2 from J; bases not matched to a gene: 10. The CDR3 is CSGGSRDRGNTGELFF. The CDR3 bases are TGCAGCGGCGGCAGCCGGGACAGGGGAAACACCGGGGAGCTGTTTTTT.

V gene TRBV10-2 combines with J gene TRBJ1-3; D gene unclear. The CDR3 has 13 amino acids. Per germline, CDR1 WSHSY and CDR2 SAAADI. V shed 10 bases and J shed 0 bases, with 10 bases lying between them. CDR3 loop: CATTWDSGNTIYF. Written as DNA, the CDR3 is TGCGCCACCACTTGGGACTCTGGAAACACCATATATTTT.

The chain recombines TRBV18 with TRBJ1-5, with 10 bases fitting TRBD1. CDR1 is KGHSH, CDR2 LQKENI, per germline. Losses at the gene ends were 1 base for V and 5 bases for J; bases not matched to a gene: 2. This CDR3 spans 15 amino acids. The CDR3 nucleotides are TGTGCCAGCTCACCACGACAGGGGGCGGATCAGCCCCAGCATTTT. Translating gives CASSPRQGADQPQHF.

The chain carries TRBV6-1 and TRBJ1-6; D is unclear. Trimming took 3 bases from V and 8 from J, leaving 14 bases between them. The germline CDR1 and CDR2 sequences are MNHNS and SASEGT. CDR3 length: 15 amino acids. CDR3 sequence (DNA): TGTGCCAGCAGTGATAAAAGACCCGCAGATTCACCCCTCCACTTT. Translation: CASSDKRPADSPLHF.

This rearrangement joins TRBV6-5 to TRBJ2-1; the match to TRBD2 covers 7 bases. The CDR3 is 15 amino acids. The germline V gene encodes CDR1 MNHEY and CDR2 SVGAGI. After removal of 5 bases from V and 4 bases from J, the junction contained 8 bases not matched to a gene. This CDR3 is CASSPPGLSYNEQFF. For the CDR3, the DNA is TGTGCCAGCAGTCCCCCGGGACTATCTTACAATGAGCAGTTCTTC.

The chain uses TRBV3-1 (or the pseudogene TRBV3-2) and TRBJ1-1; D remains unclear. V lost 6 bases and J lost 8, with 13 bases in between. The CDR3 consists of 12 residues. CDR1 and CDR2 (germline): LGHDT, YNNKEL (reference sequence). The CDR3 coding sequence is TGTGCCAGCAGTCTCGAGTTGAACGAAGCTTTCTTT. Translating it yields CASSLELNEAFF.

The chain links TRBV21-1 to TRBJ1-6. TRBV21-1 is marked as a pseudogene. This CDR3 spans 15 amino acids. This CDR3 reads CASSKDAGYNSPLHF. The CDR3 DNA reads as TGTGCCAGCAGCAAAGATGCCGGGTATAATTCACCCCTCCACTTT.

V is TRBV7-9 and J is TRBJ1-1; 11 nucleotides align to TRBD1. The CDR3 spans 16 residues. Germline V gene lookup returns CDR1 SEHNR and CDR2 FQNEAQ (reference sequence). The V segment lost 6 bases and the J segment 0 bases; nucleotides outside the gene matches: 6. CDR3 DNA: TGTGCCAGCAGTCATACGGGACAGGGGGTGAACACTGAAGCTTTCTTT. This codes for CASSHTGQGVNTEAFF. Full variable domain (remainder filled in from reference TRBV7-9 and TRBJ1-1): DTGVSQNPRHKITKRGQNVTFRCDPISEHNRLYWYRQTLGQGPEFLTYFQNEAQLEKSRLLSDRFSAERPKGSFSTLEIQRTEQGDSAMYLCASSHTGQGVNTEAFFGQGTRLTVV.

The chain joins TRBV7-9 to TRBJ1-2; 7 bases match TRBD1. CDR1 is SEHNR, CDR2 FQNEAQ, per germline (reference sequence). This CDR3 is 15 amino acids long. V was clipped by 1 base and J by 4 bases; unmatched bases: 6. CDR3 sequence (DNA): TGTGCCAGCAGCTTAGATTGGACAGGACGCTATGGCTACACCTTC. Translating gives CASSLDWTGRYGYTF.